This is a list of T cell receptor beta chains from one sample in a study of blood T cells in healthy people across ages. TCRdb used MiXCR to reprocess the 5' RACE reads, holding one entry per CDR3 protein. Counted here are fewer than 900,000 distinct CDR3 sequences, approximately 43% occurring once; the ten biggest clones make up 20%. The sample taken for sequencing was blood. The receptors were sampled from a woman aged 60-75 years in good health. The CDR3 runs from the conserved cysteine through the conserved F or W. Each record gives: V gene, clone size, J gene, D gene, CDR3 protein, CDR3 DNA. A D gene is named only where the DNA matches it firmly. Not all rows give a size; the values are once, few, many and, for expanded clones, a class.

V gene: TRBV7-2; clone size: few; J gene: TRBJ2-7; D gene: TRBD2; CDR3 protein: CASSMREYEQYF; CDR3 DNA: TGTGCCAGCAGTATGCGGGAGTACGAGCAGTACTTC
V gene: TRBV7-2; clone size: .; J gene: TRBJ1-4; D gene: TRBD1; CDR3 protein: CASSIQGASSEKLFF; CDR3 DNA: TGTGCCAGCAGCATCCAGGGGGCGTCCAGTGAAAAACTGTTTTTT
V gene: TRBV29-1; clone size: many; J gene: TRBJ2-1; D gene: TRBD2; CDR3 protein: CSVDNAVTSGSYNEQFF; CDR3 DNA: TGCAGCGTTGATAACGCTGTGACTAGCGGCTCCTACAATGAGCAGTTCTTC
V gene: TRBV6-4; clone size: .; J gene: TRBJ2-7; D gene: TRBD2; CDR3 protein: CASSDSGTSGRALFYEQYF; CDR3 DNA: TGTGCCAGCAGTGACTCGGGGACTAGCGGGAGGGCCTTATTCTACGAGCAGTACTTC
V gene: TRBV7-2; clone size: many; J gene: TRBJ2-4; D gene: .; CDR3 protein: CASSLSGSGLAKNIQYF; CDR3 DNA: TGTGCCAGCAGCTTAAGTGGGAGCGGTCTAGCCAAAAACATTCAGTACTTC
V gene: TRBV28; clone size: .; J gene: TRBJ2-7; D gene: TRBD1; CDR3 protein: CASQRDSSYEQYF; CDR3 DNA: TGTGCCAGCCAACGGGACAGCTCCTACGAGCAGTACTTC
V gene: TRBV6-2/TRBV6-3; clone size: few; J gene: TRBJ2-5; D gene: .; CDR3 protein: CASSYSISEFETQYF; CDR3 DNA: TGTGCCAGCAGTTACTCGATTTCGGAATTCGAGACCCAGTACTTC
V gene: TRBV5-1; clone size: .; J gene: TRBJ2-1; D gene: .; CDR3 protein: CASSLDGGGREQFF; CDR3 DNA: TGCGCCAGCAGCTTGGATGGAGGAGGGCGTGAGCAGTTCTTC
V gene: TRBV20-1; clone size: few; J gene: TRBJ2-5; D gene: TRBD2; CDR3 protein: CSARGRPGRADETQYF; CDR3 DNA: TGCAGTGCTAGGGGACGCCCCGGGAGGGCCGACGAGACCCAGTACTTC
V gene: TRBV5-1; clone size: .; J gene: TRBJ1-2; D gene: TRBD1; CDR3 protein: CASSLDRGKDGYTF; CDR3 DNA: TGCGCCAGCAGCCTGGACAGGGGGAAAGATGGCTACACCTTC
V gene: TRBV4-3; clone size: .; J gene: TRBJ2-7; D gene: .; CDR3 protein: CASSQDFLVNYEQYF; CDR3 DNA: TGCGCCAGCAGCCAAGATTTTTTAGTGAACTACGAGCAGTACTTC
V gene: TRBV7-9; clone size: .; J gene: TRBJ2-1; D gene: TRBD1; CDR3 protein: CATNNWDRQGVSNEQFF; CDR3 DNA: TGTGCCACCAATAATTGGGATAGACAGGGGGTAAGCAATGAGCAGTTCTTC
V gene: TRBV12-3/TRBV12-4; clone size: few; J gene: TRBJ2-2; D gene: TRBD2; CDR3 protein: CASSPLAGGTGELFF; CDR3 DNA: TGTGCCAGCAGTCCACTAGCGGGAGGAACCGGGGAGCTGTTTTTT
V gene: TRBV20-1; clone size: .; J gene: TRBJ1-1; D gene: .; CDR3 protein: CSAREFEEAFF; CDR3 DNA: TGCAGTGCTAGAGAGTTCGAGGAAGCTTTCTTT
V gene: TRBV27; clone size: .; J gene: TRBJ2-3; D gene: .; CDR3 protein: CASSRRGVGTDTQYF; CDR3 DNA: TGTGCCAGCAGCCGTCGGGGAGTGGGCACAGATACGCAGTATTTT
V gene: TRBV5-4; clone size: .; J gene: TRBJ1-2; D gene: .; CDR3 protein: CASHSDHGGYTF; CDR3 DNA: TGTGCCAGCCACTCAGACCATGGGGGCTACACCTTC
V gene: TRBV6-2/TRBV6-3; clone size: .; J gene: TRBJ2-1; D gene: TRBD2; CDR3 protein: CASGQLSRGGSYNEQFF; CDR3 DNA: TGTGCCAGCGGCCAGTTAAGCCGGGGGGGCTCCTACAATGAGCAGTTCTTC
V gene: TRBV29-1; clone size: .; J gene: TRBJ2-5; D gene: .; CDR3 protein: CSVVNDLGGTQYF; CDR3 DNA: TGCAGCGTTGTTAATGACCTGGGTGGGACCCAGTACTTC
V gene: TRBV20-1; clone size: .; J gene: TRBJ2-3; D gene: TRBD2; CDR3 protein: CSARPQRGGGTDTQYF; CDR3 DNA: TGCAGCGCTAGACCACAGCGGGGGGGAGGGACAGATACGCAGTATTTT
V gene: TRBV5-5; clone size: .; J gene: TRBJ1-1; D gene: .; CDR3 protein: CASSFGTGNMNTEAFF; CDR3 DNA: TGTGCCAGCAGCTTCGGAACAGGGAACATGAACACTGAAGCTTTCTTT
V gene: TRBV28; clone size: .; J gene: TRBJ1-1; D gene: .; CDR3 protein: CASSLSGPMNTEAFF; CDR3 DNA: TGTGCCAGCAGTTTAAGCGGGCCGATGAACACTGAAGCTTTCTTT
V gene: TRBV25-1; clone size: .; J gene: TRBJ2-2; D gene: .; CDR3 protein: CASSPNWGVAGELFF; CDR3 DNA: TGTGCCAGCAGTCCCAACTGGGGGGTTGCCGGGGAGCTGTTTTTT
V gene: TRBV18; clone size: .; J gene: TRBJ2-7; D gene: .; CDR3 protein: CASSPGPYTPASSYNEQYF; CDR3 DNA: TGTGCCAGCTCACCGGGACCTTATACCCCAGCTAGCTCCTACAATGAGCAGTACTTC
V gene: TRBV6-5; clone size: few; J gene: TRBJ2-7; D gene: .; CDR3 protein: CASSPSTGTYEQYF; CDR3 DNA: TGTGCCAGCAGTCCGTCAACAGGCACCTACGAGCAGTACTTC
V gene: TRBV20-1; clone size: .; J gene: TRBJ2-4; D gene: TRBD2; CDR3 protein: CSARDRTSGTWGIQYF; CDR3 DNA: TGCAGTGCTAGAGACCGGACTAGCGGGACCTGGGGGATTCAGTACTTC
V gene: TRBV9; clone size: few; J gene: TRBJ2-3; D gene: TRBD1; CDR3 protein: CASSARTGGMADTQYF; CDR3 DNA: TGTGCCAGCAGCGCCCGGACAGGGGGAATGGCAGATACGCAGTATTTT
V gene: TRBV20-1; clone size: .; J gene: TRBJ2-7; D gene: .; CDR3 protein: CSADDSSYEQYF; CDR3 DNA: TGCAGTGCTGATGACAGCTCCTACGAGCAGTACTTC
V gene: TRBV3-1; clone size: .; J gene: TRBJ1-6; D gene: TRBD1; CDR3 protein: CASRTGGADSPLHF; CDR3 DNA: TGTGCCAGCAGGACAGGGGGTGCCGATTCACCCCTCCACTTT
V gene: TRBV7-3; clone size: few; J gene: TRBJ2-3; D gene: .; CDR3 protein: CASSLSLASTDTQYF; CDR3 DNA: TGTGCCAGCAGCTTAAGTCTAGCTAGCACAGATACGCAGTATTTT